This is a list of T cell receptor beta chains from one sample in a study of blood T cell repertoires in COVID-19. Using immunoSEQ multiplex PCR, the repertoire was profiled, and TCRdb retains in-frame clones only, with some absent. The sample holds some 250,000 clones, over 75% seen once. Sequencing was performed on PBMCs or T cells enriched from blood (not recorded which). These receptors all stem from a woman between 50 and 59 years old who had recovered from COVID-19. The CDR3 runs from the conserved cysteine through the conserved F or W. D genes are given only for firm matches. Clone size is shown for a subset of rows, as once, few, many or a class of expanded clone.

d_call: TRBD1
j_call: TRBJ2-7
clone_size: NA
v_call: TRBV5-4
cdr3_nt: TGTGCCAGCAGCTTTGGGACAGGGGCGCCCCACGAGCAGTACTTC
cdr3_aa: CASSFGTGAPHEQYF

d_call: TRBD1
j_call: TRBJ1-5
clone_size: NA
v_call: TRBV5-1
cdr3_nt: TGCGCCAGCAGCCTGGGAGGGACAGGGATGAACAATCAGCCCCAGCATTTT
cdr3_aa: CASSLGGTGMNNQPQHF

d_call: TRBD1
j_call: TRBJ2-2
clone_size: NA
v_call: TRBV29-1
cdr3_nt: TGCAGCGTTGAAGATCGGAGGGGGACAGGGATCACCGGGGAGCTGTTTTTT
cdr3_aa: CSVEDRRGTGITGELFF

d_call: NA
j_call: TRBJ1-6
clone_size: NA
v_call: TRBV13
cdr3_nt: TGTGCCAGCAGCTTATCAGGGTGGGATAATTCACCCCTCCACTTT
cdr3_aa: CASSLSGWDNSPLHF

d_call: NA
j_call: TRBJ2-1
clone_size: NA
v_call: TRBV29-1
cdr3_nt: TGCAGCGTCGTAGCGGCTAATGAGCAGTTCTTC
cdr3_aa: CSVVAANEQFF

d_call: TRBD1
j_call: TRBJ1-1
clone_size: NA
v_call: TRBV24-1
cdr3_nt: TGTGCCACCAGTGATAGACAGGGTGAAGCTTTCTTT
cdr3_aa: CATSDRQGEAFF

d_call: TRBD1
j_call: TRBJ1-2
clone_size: NA
v_call: TRBV5-6
cdr3_nt: TGTGCCAGCAGACCACAGGGGAGGAGCTACACCTTC
cdr3_aa: CASRPQGRSYTF

d_call: TRBD1
j_call: TRBJ1-1
clone_size: NA
v_call: TRBV6-5
cdr3_nt: TGTGCCAGCAGTCAAACAGGGGAGAACACTGAAGCTTTCTTT
cdr3_aa: CASSQTGENTEAFF

d_call: NA
j_call: TRBJ2-7
clone_size: NA
v_call: TRBV29-1
cdr3_nt: TGCAGCGTTGAAGGCGGGGTGGCCTACGAGCAGTACTTC
cdr3_aa: CSVEGGVAYEQYF

d_call: NA
j_call: TRBJ1-2
clone_size: NA
v_call: TRBV24-1
cdr3_nt: TGTGCCACCAGTGACCTGACACGCATCTCTGGCTACACCTTC
cdr3_aa: CATSDLTRISGYTF

d_call: TRBD2
j_call: TRBJ2-3
clone_size: NA
v_call: TRBV5-1
cdr3_nt: TGCGCCAGCAGCTTGGTCCTAGCGGGAGTGGAAGATACGCAGTATTTT
cdr3_aa: CASSLVLAGVEDTQYF

d_call: NA
j_call: TRBJ2-3
clone_size: NA
v_call: TRBV6-2/TRBV6-3
cdr3_nt: TGTGCCAGCAGTTACGTCCGACAGGCCACAGATACGCAGTATTTT
cdr3_aa: CASSYVRQATDTQYF

d_call: TRBD1
j_call: TRBJ2-5
clone_size: NA
v_call: TRBV28
cdr3_nt: TGTGCCAGCAGTTTTCTCGTCAGGGGGCAGGAAGAGACCCAGTACTTC
cdr3_aa: CASSFLVRGQEETQYF

d_call: NA
j_call: TRBJ2-7
clone_size: NA
v_call: TRBV28
cdr3_nt: TGTGCCAGCACCCTCCGGGACAAAGCACTCTACGAGCAGTACTTC
cdr3_aa: CASTLRDKALYEQYF

d_call: NA
j_call: TRBJ2-7
clone_size: NA
v_call: TRBV2
cdr3_nt: TGTGCCAGCAGTCCAGGGGAGGGGCTCTTATACGAGCAGTACTTC
cdr3_aa: CASSPGEGLLYEQYF

d_call: TRBD1
j_call: TRBJ2-2
clone_size: NA
v_call: TRBV5-1
cdr3_nt: TGCGCCAGCAGCCGTGGGACAGGGAGAACCGGGGAGCTGTTTTTT
cdr3_aa: CASSRGTGRTGELFF

d_call: TRBD2
j_call: TRBJ2-3
clone_size: NA
v_call: TRBV2
cdr3_nt: TGTGCCAGCAGGTCCATAGCGGGAGGGCTTAGCACAGATACGCAGTATTTT
cdr3_aa: CASRSIAGGLSTDTQYF

d_call: TRBD1
j_call: TRBJ1-2
clone_size: NA
v_call: TRBV10-3
cdr3_nt: TGTGCCATCAGGTGGACAGGGGCGGGGATTAACTATGGCTACACCTTC
cdr3_aa: CAIRWTGAGINYGYTF

d_call: NA
j_call: TRBJ1-4
clone_size: NA
v_call: TRBV5-1
cdr3_nt: TGCGCCAGCAGCTTGGCCCAGAGACAGGATGAAAAACTGTTTTTT
cdr3_aa: CASSLAQRQDEKLFF

d_call: TRBD2
j_call: TRBJ2-5
clone_size: once
v_call: TRBV5-1
cdr3_nt: TGCGCCAGCAGCTTGGCACTAGCGGGAGGGGGAGAGACCCAGTACTTC
cdr3_aa: CASSLALAGGGETQYF

d_call: NA
j_call: TRBJ1-5
clone_size: NA
v_call: TRBV19
cdr3_nt: TGTGCCAGCCAAACAGGGTTGAGCAATCAGCCCCAGCATTTT
cdr3_aa: CASQTGLSNQPQHF

d_call: TRBD2
j_call: TRBJ2-3
clone_size: NA
v_call: TRBV12-5
cdr3_nt: TGTGCTAGTGGTTTGGGCCGGACTAGCGGGAGCACAGATACGCAGTATTTT
cdr3_aa: CASGLGRTSGSTDTQYF

d_call: NA
j_call: TRBJ1-2
clone_size: once
v_call: TRBV5-5
cdr3_nt: TGTGCCAGCAGCGAGATCTATGGCTACACCTTC
cdr3_aa: CASSEIYGYTF

d_call: TRBD1
j_call: TRBJ1-1
clone_size: once
v_call: TRBV12-3/TRBV12-4
cdr3_nt: TGTGCCAGCAGAGCCGGGACAGCAAAAGCTTTCTTT
cdr3_aa: CASRAGTAKAFF

d_call: TRBD1
j_call: TRBJ1-1
clone_size: NA
v_call: TRBV9
cdr3_nt: TGTGCCAGCAGCCCTAGTGGACAGGTTGGTGTGACTGAAGCTTTCTTT
cdr3_aa: CASSPSGQVGVTEAFF

d_call: NA
j_call: TRBJ1-2
clone_size: NA
v_call: TRBV28
cdr3_nt: TGTGCCAGCATGAGGGGGATTGATGGCTACACCTTC
cdr3_aa: CASMRGIDGYTF

d_call: NA
j_call: TRBJ1-1
clone_size: NA
v_call: TRBV19
cdr3_nt: TGTGCCAGTAGGACCGGGACAACGAACACTGAAGCTTTCTTT
cdr3_aa: CASRTGTTNTEAFF

d_call: TRBD2
j_call: TRBJ2-1
clone_size: NA
v_call: TRBV24-1
cdr3_nt: TGTGCCACCAGTGATACGACTAGCGGGAGCCCGGATGAGCAGTTCTTC
cdr3_aa: CATSDTTSGSPDEQFF

d_call: NA
j_call: TRBJ2-4
clone_size: NA
v_call: TRBV10-1
cdr3_nt: TGCGCCAGCCCCAGGCAAAACATTCAGTACTTC
cdr3_aa: CASPRQNIQYF

d_call: TRBD2
j_call: TRBJ2-1
clone_size: NA
v_call: TRBV7-2
cdr3_nt: TGTGCCAGCAGCTTAGAGGCGGGAGGTTACAATGAGCAGTTCTTC
cdr3_aa: CASSLEAGGYNEQFF

d_call: TRBD1
j_call: TRBJ1-6
clone_size: NA
v_call: TRBV19
cdr3_nt: TGTGCCAGTAGTGTTGCCACAAAACAGGGGGCGAGGAATTCACCCCTCCACTTT
cdr3_aa: CASSVATKQGARNSPLHF

d_call: TRBD2
j_call: TRBJ2-3
clone_size: few
v_call: TRBV7-3
cdr3_nt: TGTGCCAGCAGCTTAGTTAGCGGGGTGAGCACAGATACGCAGTATTTT
cdr3_aa: CASSLVSGVSTDTQYF

d_call: NA
j_call: TRBJ1-4
clone_size: NA
v_call: TRBV28
cdr3_nt: TGTGCCAGCAGTTTATTCCTGCGGGAAAAACTGTTTTTT
cdr3_aa: CASSLFLREKLFF